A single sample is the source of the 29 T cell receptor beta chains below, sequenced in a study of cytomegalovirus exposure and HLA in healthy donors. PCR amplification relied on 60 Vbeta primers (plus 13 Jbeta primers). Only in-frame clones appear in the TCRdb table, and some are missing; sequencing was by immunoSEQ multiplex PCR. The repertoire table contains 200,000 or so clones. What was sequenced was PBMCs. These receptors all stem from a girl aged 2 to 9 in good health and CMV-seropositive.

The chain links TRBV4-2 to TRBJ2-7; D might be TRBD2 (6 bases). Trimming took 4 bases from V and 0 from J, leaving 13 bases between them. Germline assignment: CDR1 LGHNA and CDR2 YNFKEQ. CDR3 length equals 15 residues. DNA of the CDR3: TGTGCCAGCAGCCGCTGGGGAGGAATCTCCTACGAGCAGTACTTC. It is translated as CASSRWGGISYEQYF.

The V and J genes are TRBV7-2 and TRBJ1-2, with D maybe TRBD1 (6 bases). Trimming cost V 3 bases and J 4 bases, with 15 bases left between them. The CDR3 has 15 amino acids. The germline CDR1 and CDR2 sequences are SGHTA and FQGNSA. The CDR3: CASSFIGGEFYGYTF. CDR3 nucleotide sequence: TGTGCCAGCAGCTTTATAGGGGGGGAGTTCTATGGCTACACCTTC. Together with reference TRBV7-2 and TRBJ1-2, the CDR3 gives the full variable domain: GAGVSQSPSNKVTEKGKDVELRCDPISGHTALYWYRQSLGQGLEFLIYFQGNSAPDKSGLPSDRFSAERTGGSVSTLTIQRTQQEDSAVYLCASSFIGGEFYGYTFGSGTRLTVV.

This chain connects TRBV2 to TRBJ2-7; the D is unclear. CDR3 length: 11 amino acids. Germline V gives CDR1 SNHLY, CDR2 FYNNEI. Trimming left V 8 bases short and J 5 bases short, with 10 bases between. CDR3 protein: CASALPDEQYF. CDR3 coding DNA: TGTGCCAGCGCCCTTCCGGACGAGCAGTACTTC.

CDR3 coding DNA: TGCGCCAGCAGTCAGTCCGGGGAATTTGGCTACACCTTC. Residues: CASSQSGEFGYTF. The chain recombines TRBV23-1 with TRBJ1-2; D ambiguous. TRBV23-1 is an open reading frame, and its role is uncertain. The CDR3 consists of 13 residues. V dropped 3 bases and J dropped 7 bases, with 12 bases sitting between them.

The CDR3 region is CASSGTGGAAGELFF. The CDR3 nucleotides are TGTGCCAGCAGTGGGACAGGGGGCGCCGCCGGGGAGCTGTTTTTT. The chain combines TRBV2 with TRBJ2-2; 11 bases agree with TRBD1. This CDR3 has 15 amino acids. After removal of 4 bases from V and 6 bases from J, the junction contained 4 bases not matched to a gene. Per the germline V gene, CDR1 is SNHLY and CDR2 is FYNNEI. Full variable domain (outside the CDR3, taken from reference TRBV2 and TRBJ2-2): EPEVTQTPSHQVTQMGQEVILRCVPISNHLYFYWYRQILGQKVEFLVSFYNNEISEKSEIFDDQFSVERPDGSNFTLKIRSTKLEDSAMYFCASSGTGGAAGELFFGEGSRLTVL.

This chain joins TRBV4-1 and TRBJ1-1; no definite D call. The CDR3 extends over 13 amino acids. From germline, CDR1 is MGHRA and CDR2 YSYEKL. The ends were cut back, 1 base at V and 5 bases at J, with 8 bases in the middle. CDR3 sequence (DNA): TGCGCCAGCAGCCAAGCAGGTGAAACTGAAGCTTTCTTT. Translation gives CASSQAGETEAFF.

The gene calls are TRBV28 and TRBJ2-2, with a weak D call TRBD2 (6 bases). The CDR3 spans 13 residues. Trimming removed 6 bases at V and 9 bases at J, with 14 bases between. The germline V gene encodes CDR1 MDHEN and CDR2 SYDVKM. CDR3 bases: TGTGCCAGCAGCCGGGAGAATAGGAGGGAGCTGTTTTTT. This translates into CASSRENRRELFF.

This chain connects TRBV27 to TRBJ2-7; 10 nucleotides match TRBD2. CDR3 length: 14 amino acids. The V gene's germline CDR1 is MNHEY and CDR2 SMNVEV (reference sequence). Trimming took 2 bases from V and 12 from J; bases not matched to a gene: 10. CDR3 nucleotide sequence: TGTGCCAGCAGTTTAGGTCTAGCGGGAGATCTTCTGTACTTC. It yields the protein CASSLGLAGDLLYF.

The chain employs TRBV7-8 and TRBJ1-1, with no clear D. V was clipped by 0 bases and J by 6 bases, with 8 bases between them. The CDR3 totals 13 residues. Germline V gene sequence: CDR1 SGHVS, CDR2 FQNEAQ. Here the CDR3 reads CASSLAGSAEAFF. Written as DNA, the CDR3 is TGTGCCAGCAGCTTAGCAGGGAGCGCTGAAGCTTTCTTT.

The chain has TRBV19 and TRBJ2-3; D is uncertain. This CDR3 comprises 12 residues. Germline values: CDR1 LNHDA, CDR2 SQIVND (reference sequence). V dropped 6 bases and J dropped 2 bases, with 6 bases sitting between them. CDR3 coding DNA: TGTGCCAGTAGCCTAGACACAGATACGCAGTATTTT. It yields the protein CASSLDTDTQYF.

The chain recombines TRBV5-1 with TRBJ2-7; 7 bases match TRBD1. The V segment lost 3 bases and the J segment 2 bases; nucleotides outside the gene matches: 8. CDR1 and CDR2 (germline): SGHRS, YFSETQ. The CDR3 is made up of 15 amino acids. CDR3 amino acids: CASSWRQGVPYEQYF. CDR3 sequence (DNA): TGCGCCAGCAGCTGGAGACAGGGAGTGCCCTACGAGCAGTACTTC.

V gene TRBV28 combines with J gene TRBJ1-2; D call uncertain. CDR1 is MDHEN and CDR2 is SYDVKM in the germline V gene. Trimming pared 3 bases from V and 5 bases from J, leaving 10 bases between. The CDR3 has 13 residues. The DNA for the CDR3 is TGTGCCAGCAGTTTGTCAGTGCTTTATGGCTACACCTTC. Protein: CASSLSVLYGYTF.

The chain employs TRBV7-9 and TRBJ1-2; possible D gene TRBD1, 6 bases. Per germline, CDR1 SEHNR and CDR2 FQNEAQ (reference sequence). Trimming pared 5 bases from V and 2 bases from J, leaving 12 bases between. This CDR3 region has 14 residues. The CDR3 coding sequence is TGTGCCAGCAGCACGTACAGGGCGAACTATGGCTACACCTTC. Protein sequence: CASSTYRANYGYTF.

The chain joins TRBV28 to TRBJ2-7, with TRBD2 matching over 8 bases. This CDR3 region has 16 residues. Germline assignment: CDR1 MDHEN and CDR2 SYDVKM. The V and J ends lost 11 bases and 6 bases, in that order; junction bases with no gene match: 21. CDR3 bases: TGTGCCTCGACCTATGGTAGCGGGAAACGATCCGGCGAGCAGTACTTC. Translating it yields CASTYGSGKRSGEQYF.

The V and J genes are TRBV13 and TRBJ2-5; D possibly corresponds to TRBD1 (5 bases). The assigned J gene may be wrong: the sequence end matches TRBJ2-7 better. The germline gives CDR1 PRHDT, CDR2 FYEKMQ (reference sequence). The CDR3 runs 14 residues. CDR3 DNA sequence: TGTGCCAGCAGCCCGGACACTCGCTCCTACGAGCAGTACTTC. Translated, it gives CASSPDTRSYEQYF.

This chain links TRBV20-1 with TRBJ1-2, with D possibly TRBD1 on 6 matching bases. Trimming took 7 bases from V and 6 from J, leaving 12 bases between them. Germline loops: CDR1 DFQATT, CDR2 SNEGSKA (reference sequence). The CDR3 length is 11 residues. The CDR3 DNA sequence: TGCAGTGACATGGCAGGGGATGGCTACACCTTC. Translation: CSDMAGDGYTF.

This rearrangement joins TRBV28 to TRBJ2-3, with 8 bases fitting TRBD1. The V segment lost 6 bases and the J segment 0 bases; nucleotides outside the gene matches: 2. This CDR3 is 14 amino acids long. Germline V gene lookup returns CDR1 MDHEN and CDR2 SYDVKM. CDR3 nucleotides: TGTGCCAGCAGCCGGGACAGGAGCACAGATACGCAGTATTTT. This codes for CASSRDRSTDTQYF.

The CDR3 DNA sequence: TGCGCCAGCAGCTTGGCCCAGAACACCGGGGAGCTGTTTTTT. It specifies CASSLAQNTGELFF. The V and J genes are TRBV5-1 and TRBJ2-2; no clear D. Germline V gene data show CDR1 as SGHRS and CDR2 as YFSETQ. CDR3 size: 14 residues. V was cut by 0 bases and J by 1 base, with 4 bases left in between.

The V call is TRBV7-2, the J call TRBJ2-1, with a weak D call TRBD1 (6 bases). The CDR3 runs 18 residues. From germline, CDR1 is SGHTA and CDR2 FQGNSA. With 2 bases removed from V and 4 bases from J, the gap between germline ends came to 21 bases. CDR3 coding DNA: TGTGCCAGCAGCTTACGCCCCCGGGACACCTTGCTGTACAATGAGCAGTTCTTC. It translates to CASSLRPRDTLLYNEQFF.

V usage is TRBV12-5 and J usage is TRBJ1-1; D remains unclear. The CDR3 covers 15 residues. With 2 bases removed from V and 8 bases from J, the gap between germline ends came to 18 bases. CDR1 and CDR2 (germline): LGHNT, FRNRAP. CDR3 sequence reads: CASGLFDTVLVEAFF. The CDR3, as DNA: TGTGCTAGTGGTTTGTTTGACACTGTACTTGTCGAAGCTTTCTTT.

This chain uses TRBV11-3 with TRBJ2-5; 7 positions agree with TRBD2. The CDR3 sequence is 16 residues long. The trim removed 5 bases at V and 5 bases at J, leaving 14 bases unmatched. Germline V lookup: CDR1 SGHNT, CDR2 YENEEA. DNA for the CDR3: TGTGCCAGCAGCCGGGAAGCGGGACTACCCACGGAGACCCAGTACTTC. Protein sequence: CASSREAGLPTETQYF.

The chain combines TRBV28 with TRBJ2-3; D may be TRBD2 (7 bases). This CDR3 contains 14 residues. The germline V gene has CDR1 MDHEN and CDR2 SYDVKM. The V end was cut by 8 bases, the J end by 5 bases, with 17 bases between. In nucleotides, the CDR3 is TGTGCCAGCGGGGAGGCAGCGGGACAAGATACGCAGTATTTT. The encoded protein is CASGEAAGQDTQYF.

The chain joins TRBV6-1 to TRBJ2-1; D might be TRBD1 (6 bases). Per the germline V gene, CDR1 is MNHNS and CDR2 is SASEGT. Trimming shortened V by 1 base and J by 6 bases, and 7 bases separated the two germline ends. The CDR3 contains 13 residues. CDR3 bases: TGTGCCAGCAGTGAAGGACAGGTCAATGAGCAGTTCTTC. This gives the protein CASSEGQVNEQFF.

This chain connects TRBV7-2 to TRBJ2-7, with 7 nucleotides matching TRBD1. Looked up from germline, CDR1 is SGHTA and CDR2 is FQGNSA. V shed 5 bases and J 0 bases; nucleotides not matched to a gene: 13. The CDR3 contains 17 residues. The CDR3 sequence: CASSPGVGGPPSYEQYF. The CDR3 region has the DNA TGTGCCAGCAGCCCTGGGGTAGGGGGCCCTCCCTCCTACGAGCAGTACTTC.

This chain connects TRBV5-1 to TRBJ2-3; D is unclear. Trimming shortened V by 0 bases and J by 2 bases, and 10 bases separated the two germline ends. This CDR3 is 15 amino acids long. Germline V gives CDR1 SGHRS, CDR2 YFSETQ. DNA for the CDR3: TGCGCCAGCAGCTTGGTGTCGGGTTCCACAGATACGCAGTATTTT. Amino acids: CASSLVSGSTDTQYF.

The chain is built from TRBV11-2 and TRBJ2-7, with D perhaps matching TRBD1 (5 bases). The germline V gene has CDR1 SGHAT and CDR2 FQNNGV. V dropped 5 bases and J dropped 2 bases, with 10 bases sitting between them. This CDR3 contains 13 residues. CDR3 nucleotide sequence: TGTGCCAGCAGCGCAGGGTTCGCCTACGAGCAGTACTTC. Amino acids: CASSAGFAYEQYF.

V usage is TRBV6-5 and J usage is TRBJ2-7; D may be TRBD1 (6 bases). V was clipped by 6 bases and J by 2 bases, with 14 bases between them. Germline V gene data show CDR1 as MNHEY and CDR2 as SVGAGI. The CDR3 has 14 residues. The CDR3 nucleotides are TGTGCCAGCAGACCACCTACAGGGACCTACGAGCAGTACTTC. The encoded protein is CASRPPTGTYEQYF.

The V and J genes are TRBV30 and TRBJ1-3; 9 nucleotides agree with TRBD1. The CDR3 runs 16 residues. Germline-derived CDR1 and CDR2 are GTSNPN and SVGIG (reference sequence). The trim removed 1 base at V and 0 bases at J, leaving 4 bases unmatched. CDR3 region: CAWSGQGDYSGNTIYF. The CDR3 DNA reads TGTGCCTGGAGTGGACAGGGGGACTACTCTGGAAACACCATATATTTT.

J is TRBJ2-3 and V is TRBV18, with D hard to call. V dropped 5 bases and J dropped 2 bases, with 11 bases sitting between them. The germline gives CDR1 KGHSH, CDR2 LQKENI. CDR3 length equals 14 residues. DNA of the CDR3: TGTGCCAGCTCAAGTGCGGAATCCACAGATACGCAGTATTTT. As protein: CASSSAESTDTQYF.